Each of the 30 T cell receptor beta chains below was sequenced from the same sample in a study of blood T cell repertoires in COVID-19. Sequenced by immunoSEQ multiplex PCR; TCRdb stores in-frame clones only, minus some. The sample lists approximately 500,000 clones, approximately 92% seen once, with roughly 1% in the top ten. The material sequenced was peripheral blood. These receptors were taken from a man in his late teens or twenties with COVID-19, enrolled during active disease.

The chain couples TRBV3-1 (or the pseudogene TRBV3-2) to TRBJ2-3, with D tentatively TRBD1 (5 bases). V was trimmed by 1 base and J by 2 bases, leaving 10 bases between them. Germline CDR1 is LGHDT and CDR2 is YNNKEL (reference sequence). CDR3 length: 15 residues. The CDR3 is CASSQVPGYTDTQYF. The CDR3, as DNA: TGTGCCAGCAGCCAAGTACCAGGGTACACAGATACGCAGTATTTT.

This chain connects TRBV11-3 to TRBJ2-3; 14 nucleotides agree with TRBD2. From germline, CDR1 is SGHNT and CDR2 YENEEA. V gave up 5 bases and J gave up 4 bases; unmatched junction bases: 5. The length of the CDR3 is 16 residues. The CDR3 DNA follows: TGTGCCAGCAGCCCCCGGACTAGCGGGAGGTCAGATACGCAGTATTTT. Translating gives CASSPRTSGRSDTQYF.

The chain combines TRBV15 with TRBJ2-7; D possibly corresponds to TRBD1 (5 bases). V gave up 0 bases and J gave up 4 bases, with 13 bases separating them. The CDR3 runs to 15 residues. The germline gives CDR1 LNHNV, CDR2 YYDKDF (reference sequence). CDR3 in amino acids: CATSREMGQSYEQYF. CDR3 DNA sequence: TGTGCCACCAGCAGAGAGATGGGGCAAAGTTACGAGCAGTACTTC.

The V gene is TRBV19, the J gene TRBJ2-1; TRBD1 might be the D (5 bases). The length of the CDR3 is 13 residues. CDR1 is LNHDA, CDR2 SQIVND, per germline (reference sequence). V lost 3 bases, J lost 7 bases, and 10 bases lay in between. For the CDR3, the DNA is TGTGCCAGTAGTATCCAAACAGGAAATGAGCAGTTCTTC. Its translation: CASSIQTGNEQFF.

V and J are TRBV3-1 (or the pseudogene TRBV3-2) and TRBJ2-1; TRBD2 matches at 11 bases. The CDR3 has 16 amino acids. The germline CDR1 and CDR2 sequences are LGHDT and YNNKEL (reference sequence). V lost 0 bases to trimming and J lost 11 bases; unmatched junction nucleotides: 9. CDR3 DNA: TGTGCCAGCAGCCAAGATCAGTGGCTAGCGGGGGGCCAGCAGTTCTTC. It specifies CASSQDQWLAGGQQFF.

The rearrangement links TRBV6-5 to TRBJ1-1; D is undetermined. In germline, CDR1 is MNHEY, CDR2 SVGAGI. The V end lost 6 bases, the J end lost 1 base, and 9 bases lay between the germline ends. There are 13 residues in the CDR3. The CDR3 loop is CASRRGTNTEAFF. DNA for the CDR3: TGTGCCAGCAGGCGGGGAACGAACACTGAAGCTTTCTTT.

In nucleotides, the CDR3 is TGTGCCAGCAGTTTAGATGGACATAACTATGGCTACACCTTC. Translation gives CASSLDGHNYGYTF. This chain connects TRBV27 to TRBJ1-2, with D possibly being TRBD1 (5 bases). The V gene lost 2 bases and the J gene lost 1 base, with 8 bases spanning the gap. The CDR3 runs to 14 residues. The germline V gene encodes CDR1 MNHEY and CDR2 SMNVEV (reference sequence).

The rearrangement uses TRBV24-1 and TRBJ2-3; 16 bases fit TRBD2. V shed 2 bases, J shed 5 bases, and the junction held 12 bases outside the gene matches. The CDR3 covers 20 residues. Per the germline V gene, CDR1 is KGHDR and CDR2 is SFDVKD. The CDR3 sequence: CATSDSRGTSGRALGDTQYF. The DNA of the CDR3 is TGTGCCACCAGTGATTCGCGGGGGACTAGCGGGAGGGCCCTTGGAGATACGCAGTATTTT.

The V gene is TRBV5-1, the J gene TRBJ1-4, with 7 positions matching TRBD1. This CDR3 is 15 amino acids long. Per the germline V gene, CDR1 is SGHRS and CDR2 is YFSETQ. J was trimmed by 6 bases and V by 4 bases; bases with no gene match: 9. In DNA, the CDR3 is TGCGCCAGCAGCCTTGGAGAGGGGGCTCATGAAAAACTGTTTTTT. It yields the protein CASSLGEGAHEKLFF.

The gene calls are TRBV5-4 and TRBJ1-2; 9 bases are a match to TRBD1. Trimming at V came to 6 bases and at J to 2 bases, leaving 8 bases not matched to a gene. Germline values: CDR1 SGHNT, CDR2 YYREEE (reference sequence). The CDR3 totals 15 residues. CDR3 DNA: TGTGCCAGCACAAGGGGACAGGGACGCAACTATGGCTACACCTTC. Its translation is CASTRGQGRNYGYTF.

The CDR3 DNA sequence: TGTGCCAGCGGAGGCGGAGCTGGGGTGCACGAGCAGTACTTC. Translating gives CASGGGAGVHEQYF. The chain has TRBV9 and TRBJ2-7; a possible D gene is TRBD2 (5 bases). V lost 7 bases and J 5 bases, leaving 19 bases between the germline ends. There are 14 residues in the CDR3. Germline-derived CDR1 and CDR2 are SGDLS and YYNGEE.

This clone was picked up a small number of times. The J gene is TRBJ2-2, the V gene TRBV24-1; D may be TRBD2 (5 bases). Trimming removed 4 bases at V and 4 bases at J, with 12 bases between. Germline CDR1 reads KGHDR; CDR2 reads SFDVKD. This CDR3 spans 15 amino acids. CDR3 in amino acids: CATSDSTRFTGELFF. CDR3 DNA sequence: TGTGCCACCAGTGACTCTACTAGGTTCACCGGGGAGCTGTTTTTT.

The chain links TRBV11-3 to TRBJ2-3, with a weak D call TRBD2 (5 bases). The CDR3 totals 15 residues. V gave up 5 bases and J gave up 2 bases, with 14 bases separating them. Germline assignment: CDR1 SGHNT and CDR2 YENEEA. Here the CDR3 DNA reads TGTGCCAGCAGCCCCGGACTCGCTAACACAGATACGCAGTATTTT. This translates into CASSPGLANTDTQYF.

This clone was picked up one time. The chain combines TRBV2 with TRBJ2-1, with 9 bases lining up with TRBD2. Germline V lookup: CDR1 SNHLY, CDR2 FYNNEI. Unmatched junction bases numbered 4, after V lost 5 bases and J lost 8 bases. The CDR3 runs 13 residues. CDR3 nucleotides: TGTGCCAGCAGTTTAGAGCGGGGGGATGAGCAGTTCTTC. This gives the protein CASSLERGDEQFF.

This sequence joins TRBV19 and TRBJ2-7, with 9 nucleotides matching TRBD2. The length of the CDR3 is 15 residues. Per germline, CDR1 LNHDA and CDR2 SQIVND (reference sequence). The junction had 8 bases not matched to a gene; V was cut back by 3 bases and J by 5 bases. The CDR3 bases are TGTGCCAGTAGTATCGATGCGGGGGGGCCCAACGAGCAGTACTTC. As protein: CASSIDAGGPNEQYF.

The chain is built from TRBV7-9 and TRBJ2-7, with 7 nucleotides matching TRBD1. CDR1 is SEHNR and CDR2 is FQNEAQ in the germline V gene (reference sequence). The CDR3 extends over 14 amino acids. Germline trimming cut 5 bases from V and 4 bases from J; bases unmatched to any gene: 8. DNA for the CDR3: TGTGCCAGCAGCCGTTGGGACAGCCCTTACGAGCAGTACTTC. Residues: CASSRWDSPYEQYF.

J is TRBJ2-1 and V is TRBV9; 9 nucleotides agree with TRBD2. CDR1 and CDR2 from the germline V gene are SGDLS and YYNGEE. The CDR3 runs 16 residues. Trimming at V came to 7 bases and at J to 8 bases, leaving 16 bases not matched to a gene. CDR3 DNA: TGTGCCAGCGCGGCCGGGGCGGGAGGGCCGTGGGATGAGCAGTTCTTC. Translating gives CASAAGAGGPWDEQFF.

This chain links TRBV2 with TRBJ1-5; no clear D. Trimming removed 7 bases from V and 4 bases from J, with 11 bases in between. This CDR3 is built from 13 residues. In germline, CDR1 is SNHLY, CDR2 FYNNEI. As DNA, the CDR3 is TGTGCCAGCAAGTTTTCGGGGAATCAGCCCCAGCATTTT. The encoded protein is CASKFSGNQPQHF.

CDR3 coding DNA: TGTGCCACCAGTGATAACGGGAGACAATACGAGCAGTACTTC. Translation gives CATSDNGRQYEQYF. The V and J genes are TRBV24-1 and TRBJ2-7; weak D call: TRBD2 (6 bases). V was pared by 3 bases and J by 4 bases, with 12 bases between. The CDR3 has 14 residues. Germline V gene data show CDR1 as KGHDR and CDR2 as SFDVKD.

The rearrangement links TRBV5-5 to TRBJ2-7; 7 bases fit TRBD1. CDR3 length: 13 residues. Germline-derived CDR1 and CDR2 are SGHKS and YYEKEE (reference sequence). V shed 4 bases and J 6 bases; nucleotides not matched to a gene: 7. The CDR3 loop is CASSPTGESEQYF. The CDR3 DNA reads as TGTGCCAGCAGCCCCACAGGGGAAAGCGAGCAGTACTTC.

The chain employs TRBV10-2 and TRBJ1-4, with unresolved D. The V and J ends lost 0 bases and 0 bases respectively, with 8 bases between them. Per germline, CDR1 WSHSY and CDR2 SAAADI. The CDR3 is 16 residues long. For the CDR3, the DNA is TGCGCCAGCAGTGAGTCGGTACTCGCAACTAATGAAAAACTGTTTTTT. It codes for CASSESVLATNEKLFF.

The chain recombines TRBV19 with TRBJ1-4, with D possibly TRBD1 on 5 matching bases. Per germline, CDR1 LNHDA and CDR2 SQIVND (reference sequence). Trimming pared 7 bases from V and 6 bases from J, leaving 12 bases between. This CDR3 has 13 residues. The CDR3 DNA is TGTGCCAGTAACGGGCAGGGATATGAAAAACTGTTTTTT. It codes for CASNGQGYEKLFF.

J is TRBJ1-1 and V is TRBV5-4; the D gene is possibly TRBD1 (5 bases). CDR3 length equals 12 residues. Trimming removed 7 bases at V and 10 bases at J, with 17 bases between. CDR1 and CDR2 from the germline V gene are SGHNT and YYREEE (reference sequence). CDR3 sequence (DNA): TGTGCCAGCGGCCGGGCCGGCGGGGGAGCTTTCTTT. Translation: CASGRAGGGAFF.

V gene TRBV18 combines with J gene TRBJ1-1; tentatively, D is TRBD1 (5 bases). CDR1 KGHSH and CDR2 LQKENI come from the germline V gene. The CDR3 sequence is 16 residues long. V dropped 3 bases and J dropped 10 bases, with 24 bases sitting between them. The DNA for the CDR3 is TGTGCCAGCTCACCGCAGGGCCCTCCCTTGTTTGGCGGAGCTTTCTTT. Encoded protein: CASSPQGPPLFGGAFF.

A single count supports this clone. This chain joins TRBV3-1 (or the pseudogene TRBV3-2) and TRBJ1-2; 9 positions agree with TRBD1. The J segment lost 8 bases and the V segment lost 1 base, leaving 5 bases of the junction unmatched. The CDR3 loop spans 14 amino acids. Germline CDR1 LGHDT, CDR2 YNNKEL (reference sequence). The CDR3 loop reads CASSQVTGGSGYTF. In nucleotides, the CDR3 is TGTGCCAGCAGCCAAGTGACAGGGGGAAGCGGCTACACCTTC.

The rearrangement uses TRBV30 and TRBJ1-6; 7 bases match TRBD1. V lost 2 bases to trimming and J lost 9 bases; unmatched junction nucleotides: 10. Germline assignment: CDR1 GTSNPN and CDR2 SVGIG (reference sequence). There are 15 residues in the CDR3. The CDR3 sequence: CAWSTGARLTSPLHF. The CDR3 coding sequence is TGTGCCTGGAGTACAGGGGCGCGCCTAACTTCACCCCTCCACTTT.

In its sample, this clone was seen once. V and J are TRBV4-2 and TRBJ1-2, with D uncertain. Germline values: CDR1 LGHNA, CDR2 YNFKEQ. Between the trimmed V and J ends, which lost 0 bases and 5 bases, there was a span of 16 bases. The CDR3 runs 16 residues. CDR3 in amino acids: CASSQDRSTKSYGYTF. DNA of the CDR3: TGTGCCAGCAGCCAAGATCGTAGCACTAAGTCTTATGGCTACACCTTC.

The chain carries TRBV7-3 and TRBJ2-2, with a tentative D call TRBD2 (7 bases). V gave up 5 bases and J gave up 5 bases, with 18 bases separating them. The CDR3 covers 16 residues. From germline, CDR1 is SGHTA and CDR2 FQGTGA. CDR3 in amino acids: CASSRGAVVKTGELFF. The CDR3 nucleotides read TGTGCCAGCAGCCGGGGGGCGGTGGTAAAGACCGGGGAGCTGTTTTTT.

The chain employs TRBV2 and TRBJ2-2; possibly TRBD1 for D (8 bases). The V gene lost 2 bases and the J gene lost 4 bases, with 14 bases spanning the gap. The CDR3 has 16 amino acids. Germline lookup yields CDR1 SNHLY and CDR2 FYNNEI. CDR3 bases: TGTGCCAGCAGTGAACCAGGGGGCGGGGGCACCGGGGAGCTGTTTTTT. Translated, it gives CASSEPGGGGTGELFF.

CDR3 sequence: CASSEDRGGSFYGYTF. CDR3 coding DNA: TGTGCCAGCAGTGAAGATAGGGGGGGCTCTTTTTATGGCTACACCTTC. The chain couples TRBV6-1 to TRBJ1-2, with D perhaps TRBD1 (6 bases). The CDR3 length is 16 residues. V was pared by 1 base and J by 5 bases, with 17 bases between. Germline CDR1 and CDR2: MNHNS and SASEGT.